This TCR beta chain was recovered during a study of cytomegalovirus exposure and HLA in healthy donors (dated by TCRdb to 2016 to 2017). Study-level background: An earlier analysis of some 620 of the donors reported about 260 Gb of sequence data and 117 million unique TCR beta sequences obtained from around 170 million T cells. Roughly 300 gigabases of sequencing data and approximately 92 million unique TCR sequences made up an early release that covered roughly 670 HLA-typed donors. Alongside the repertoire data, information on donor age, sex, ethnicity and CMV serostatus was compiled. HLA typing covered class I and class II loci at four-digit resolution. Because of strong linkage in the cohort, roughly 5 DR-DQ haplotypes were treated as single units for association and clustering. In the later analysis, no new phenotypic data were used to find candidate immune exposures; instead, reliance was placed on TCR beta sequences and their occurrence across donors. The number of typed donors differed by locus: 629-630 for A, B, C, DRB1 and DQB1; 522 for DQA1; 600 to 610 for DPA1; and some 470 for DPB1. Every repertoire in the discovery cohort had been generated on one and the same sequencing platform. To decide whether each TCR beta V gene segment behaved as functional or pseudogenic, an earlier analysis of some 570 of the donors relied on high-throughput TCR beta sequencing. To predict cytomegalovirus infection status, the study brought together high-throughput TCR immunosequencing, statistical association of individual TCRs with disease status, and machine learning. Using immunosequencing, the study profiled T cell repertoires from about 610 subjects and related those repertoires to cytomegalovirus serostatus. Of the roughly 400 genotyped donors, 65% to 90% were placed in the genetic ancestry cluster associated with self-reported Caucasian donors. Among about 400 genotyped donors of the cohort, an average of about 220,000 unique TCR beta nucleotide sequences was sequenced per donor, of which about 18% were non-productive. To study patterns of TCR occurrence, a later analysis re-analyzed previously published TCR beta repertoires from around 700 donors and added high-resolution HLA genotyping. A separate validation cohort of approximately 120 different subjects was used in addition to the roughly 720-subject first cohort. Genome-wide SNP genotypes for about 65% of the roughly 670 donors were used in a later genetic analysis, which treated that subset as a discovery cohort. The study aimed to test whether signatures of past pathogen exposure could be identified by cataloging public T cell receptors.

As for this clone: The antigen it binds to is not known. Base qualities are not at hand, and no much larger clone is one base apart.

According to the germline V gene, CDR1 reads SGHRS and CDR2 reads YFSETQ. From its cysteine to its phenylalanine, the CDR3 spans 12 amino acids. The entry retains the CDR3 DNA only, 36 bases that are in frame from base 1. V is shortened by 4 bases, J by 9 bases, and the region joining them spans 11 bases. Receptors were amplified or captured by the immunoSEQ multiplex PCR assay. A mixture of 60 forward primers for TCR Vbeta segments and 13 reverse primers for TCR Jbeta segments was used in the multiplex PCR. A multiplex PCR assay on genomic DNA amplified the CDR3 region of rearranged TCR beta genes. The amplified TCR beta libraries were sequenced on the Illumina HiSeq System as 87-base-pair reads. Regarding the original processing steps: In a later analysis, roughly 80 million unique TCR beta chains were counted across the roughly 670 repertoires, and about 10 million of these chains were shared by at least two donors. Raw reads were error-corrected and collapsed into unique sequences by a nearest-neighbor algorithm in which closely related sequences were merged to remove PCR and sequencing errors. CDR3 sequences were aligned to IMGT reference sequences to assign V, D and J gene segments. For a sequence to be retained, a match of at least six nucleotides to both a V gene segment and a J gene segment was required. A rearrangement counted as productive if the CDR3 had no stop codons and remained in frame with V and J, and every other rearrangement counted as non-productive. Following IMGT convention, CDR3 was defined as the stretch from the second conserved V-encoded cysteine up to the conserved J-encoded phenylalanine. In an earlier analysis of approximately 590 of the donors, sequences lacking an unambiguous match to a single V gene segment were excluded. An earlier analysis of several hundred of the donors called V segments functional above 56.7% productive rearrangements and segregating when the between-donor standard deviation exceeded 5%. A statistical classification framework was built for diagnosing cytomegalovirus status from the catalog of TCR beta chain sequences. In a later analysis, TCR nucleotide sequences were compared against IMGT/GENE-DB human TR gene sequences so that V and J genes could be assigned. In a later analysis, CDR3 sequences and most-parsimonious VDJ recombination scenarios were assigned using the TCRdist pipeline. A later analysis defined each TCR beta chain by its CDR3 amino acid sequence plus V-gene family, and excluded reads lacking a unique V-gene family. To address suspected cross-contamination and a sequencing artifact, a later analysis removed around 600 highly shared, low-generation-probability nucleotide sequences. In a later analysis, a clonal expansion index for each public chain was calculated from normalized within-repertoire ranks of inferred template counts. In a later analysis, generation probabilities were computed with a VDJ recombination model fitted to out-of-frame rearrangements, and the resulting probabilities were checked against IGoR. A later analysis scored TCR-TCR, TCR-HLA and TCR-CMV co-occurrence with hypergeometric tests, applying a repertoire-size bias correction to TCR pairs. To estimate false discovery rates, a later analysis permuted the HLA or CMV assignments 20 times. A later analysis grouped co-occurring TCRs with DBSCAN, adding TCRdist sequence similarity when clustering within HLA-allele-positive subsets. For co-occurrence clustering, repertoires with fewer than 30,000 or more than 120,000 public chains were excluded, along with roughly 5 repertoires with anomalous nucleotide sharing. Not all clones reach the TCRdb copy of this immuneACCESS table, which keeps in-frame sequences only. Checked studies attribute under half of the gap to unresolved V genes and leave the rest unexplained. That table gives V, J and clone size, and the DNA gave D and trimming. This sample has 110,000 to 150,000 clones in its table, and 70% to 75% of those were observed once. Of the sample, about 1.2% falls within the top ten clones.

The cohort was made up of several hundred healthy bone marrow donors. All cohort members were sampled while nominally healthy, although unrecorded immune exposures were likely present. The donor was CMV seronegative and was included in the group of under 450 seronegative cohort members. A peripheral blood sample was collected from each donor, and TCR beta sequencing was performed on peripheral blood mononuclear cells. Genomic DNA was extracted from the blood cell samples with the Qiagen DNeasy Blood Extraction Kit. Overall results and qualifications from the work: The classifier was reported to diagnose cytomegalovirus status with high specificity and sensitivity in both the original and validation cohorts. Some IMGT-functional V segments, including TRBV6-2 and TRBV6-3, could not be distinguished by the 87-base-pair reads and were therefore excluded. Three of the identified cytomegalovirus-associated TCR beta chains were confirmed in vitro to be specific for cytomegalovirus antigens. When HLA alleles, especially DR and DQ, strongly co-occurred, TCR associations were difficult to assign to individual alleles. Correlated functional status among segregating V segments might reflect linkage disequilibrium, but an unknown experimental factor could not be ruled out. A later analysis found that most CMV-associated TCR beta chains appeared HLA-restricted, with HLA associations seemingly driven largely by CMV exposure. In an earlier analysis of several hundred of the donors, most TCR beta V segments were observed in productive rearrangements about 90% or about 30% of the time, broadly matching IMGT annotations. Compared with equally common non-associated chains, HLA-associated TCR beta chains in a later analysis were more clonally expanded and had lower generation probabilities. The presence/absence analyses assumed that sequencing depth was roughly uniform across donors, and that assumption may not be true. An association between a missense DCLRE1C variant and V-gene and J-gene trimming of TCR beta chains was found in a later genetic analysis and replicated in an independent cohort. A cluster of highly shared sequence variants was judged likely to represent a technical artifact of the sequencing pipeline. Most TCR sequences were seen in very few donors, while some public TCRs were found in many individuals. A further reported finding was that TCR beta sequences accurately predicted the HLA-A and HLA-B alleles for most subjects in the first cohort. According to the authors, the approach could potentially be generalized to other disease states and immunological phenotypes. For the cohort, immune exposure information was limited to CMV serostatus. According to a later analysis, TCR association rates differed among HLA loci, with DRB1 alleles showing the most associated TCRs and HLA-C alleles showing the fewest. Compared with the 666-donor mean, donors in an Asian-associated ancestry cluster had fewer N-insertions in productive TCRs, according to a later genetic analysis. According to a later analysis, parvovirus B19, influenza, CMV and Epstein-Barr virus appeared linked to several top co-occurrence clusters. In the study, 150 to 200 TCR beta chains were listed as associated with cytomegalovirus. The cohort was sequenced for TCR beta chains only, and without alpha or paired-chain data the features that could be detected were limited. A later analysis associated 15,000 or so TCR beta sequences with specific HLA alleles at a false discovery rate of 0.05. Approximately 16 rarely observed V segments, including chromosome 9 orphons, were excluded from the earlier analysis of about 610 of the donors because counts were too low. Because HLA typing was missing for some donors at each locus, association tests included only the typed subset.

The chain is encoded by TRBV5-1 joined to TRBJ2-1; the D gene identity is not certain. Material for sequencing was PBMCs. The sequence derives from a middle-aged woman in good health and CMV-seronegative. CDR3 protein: CASSLSSGEQFF. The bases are TGCGCCAGCAGCCTGTCCAGTGGTGAGCAGTTCTTC.